The following is a T cell receptor beta chain sequence with its context. Its antigen is not identified. In the PCR, 60 Vbeta and 13 Jbeta primers were used. The repertoire was sequenced with immunoSEQ multiplex PCR; TCRdb's copy has only in-frame clones and lacks some. The sample includes approximately 47,000 clones. These data belong to a study of cytomegalovirus exposure and HLA in healthy donors. V dropped 1 base and J dropped 2 bases, with 5 bases sitting between them. Looked up from germline, CDR1 is SGHDN and CDR2 is FVKESK. The CDR3 length is 13 residues. Overall study findings and caveats: Sequence variants that were highly shared formed a cluster that was likely a sequencing artifact. Across donors, sequencing depth was assumed by presence/absence analyses to be roughly uniform.

Source material: PBMCs. The clonotype was recovered from a male donor in good health and CMV-seronegative. The J gene is TRBJ1-2, the V gene TRBV14; D is ambiguous. Here the CDR3 reads CASSQGANYGYTF. DNA of the CDR3: TGTGCCAGCAGCCAAGGGGCCAACTATGGCTACACCTTC.